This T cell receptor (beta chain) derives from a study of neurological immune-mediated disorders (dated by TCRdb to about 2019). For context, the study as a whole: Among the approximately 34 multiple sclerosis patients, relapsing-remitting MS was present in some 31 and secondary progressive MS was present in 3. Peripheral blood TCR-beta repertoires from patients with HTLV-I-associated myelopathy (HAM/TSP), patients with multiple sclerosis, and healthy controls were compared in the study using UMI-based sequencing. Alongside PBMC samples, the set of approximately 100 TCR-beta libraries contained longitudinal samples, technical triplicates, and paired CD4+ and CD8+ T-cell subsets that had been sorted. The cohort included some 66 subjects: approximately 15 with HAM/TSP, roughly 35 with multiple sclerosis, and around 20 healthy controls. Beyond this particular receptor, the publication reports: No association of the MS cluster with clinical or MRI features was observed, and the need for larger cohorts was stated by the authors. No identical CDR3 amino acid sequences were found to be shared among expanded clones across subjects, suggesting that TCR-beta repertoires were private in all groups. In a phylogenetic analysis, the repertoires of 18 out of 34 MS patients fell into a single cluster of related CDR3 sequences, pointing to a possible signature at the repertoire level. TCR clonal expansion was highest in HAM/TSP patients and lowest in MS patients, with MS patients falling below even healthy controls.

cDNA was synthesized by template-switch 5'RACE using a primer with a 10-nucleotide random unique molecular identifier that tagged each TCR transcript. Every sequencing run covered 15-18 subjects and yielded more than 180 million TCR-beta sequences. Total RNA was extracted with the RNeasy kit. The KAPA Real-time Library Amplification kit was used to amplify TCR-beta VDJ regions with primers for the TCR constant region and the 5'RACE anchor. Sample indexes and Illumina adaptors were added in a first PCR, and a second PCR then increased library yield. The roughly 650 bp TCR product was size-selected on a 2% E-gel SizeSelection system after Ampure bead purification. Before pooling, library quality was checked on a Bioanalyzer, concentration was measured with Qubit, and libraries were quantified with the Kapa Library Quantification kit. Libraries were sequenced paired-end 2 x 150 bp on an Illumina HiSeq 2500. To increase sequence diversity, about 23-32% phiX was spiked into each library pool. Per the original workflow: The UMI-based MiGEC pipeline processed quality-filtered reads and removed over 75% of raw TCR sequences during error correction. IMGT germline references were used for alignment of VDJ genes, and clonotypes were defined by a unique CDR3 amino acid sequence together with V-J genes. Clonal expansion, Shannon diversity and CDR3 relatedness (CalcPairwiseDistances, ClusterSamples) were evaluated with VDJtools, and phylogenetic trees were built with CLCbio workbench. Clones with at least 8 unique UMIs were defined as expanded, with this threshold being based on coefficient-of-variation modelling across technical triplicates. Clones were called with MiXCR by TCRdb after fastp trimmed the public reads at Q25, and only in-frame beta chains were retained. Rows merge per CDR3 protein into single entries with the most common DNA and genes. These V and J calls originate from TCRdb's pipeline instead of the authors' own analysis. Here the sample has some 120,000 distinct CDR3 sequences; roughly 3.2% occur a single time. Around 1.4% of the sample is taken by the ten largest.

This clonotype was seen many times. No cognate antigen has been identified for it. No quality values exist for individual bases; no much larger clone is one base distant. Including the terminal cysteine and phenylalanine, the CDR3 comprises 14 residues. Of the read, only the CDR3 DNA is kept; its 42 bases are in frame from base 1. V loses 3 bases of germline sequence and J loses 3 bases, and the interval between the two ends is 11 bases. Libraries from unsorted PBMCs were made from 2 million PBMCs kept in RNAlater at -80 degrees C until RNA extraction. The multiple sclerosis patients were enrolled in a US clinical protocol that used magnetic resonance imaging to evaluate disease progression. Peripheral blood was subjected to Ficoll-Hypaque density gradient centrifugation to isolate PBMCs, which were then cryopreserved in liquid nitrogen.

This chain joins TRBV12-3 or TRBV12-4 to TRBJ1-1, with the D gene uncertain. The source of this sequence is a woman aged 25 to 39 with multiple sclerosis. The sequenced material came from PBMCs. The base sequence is TGTGCCAGCAGTTTGTCGTGGGGAGACACTGAAGCTTTCTTT. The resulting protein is CASSLSWGDTEAFF.